This entry concerns a single T cell receptor (beta chain). This clone was counted only a few times. The clone's antigen remains unknown. No much larger clone exists at a distance of one base, and base qualities are not known. V loses 4 bases, J loses 0 bases, and the germline ends lie 16 bases apart. Reading from cysteine to phenylalanine, the CDR3 counts 16 amino acids. Left in the record is the CDR3 DNA by itself, 48 bases read in frame from the first base. CDR1 and CDR2 (SGHDN, FVKESK) derive from the germline V gene. Libraries were built with the immunoSEQ multiplex PCR assay. For the multiplex PCR, a mixture combining 60 forward primers for TCR Vbeta segments and 13 reverse primers for TCR Jbeta segments was used. The CDR3 region of rearranged TCR beta genes was amplified from genomic DNA with a multiplex PCR assay. The Illumina HiSeq System was used to sequence the amplified TCR beta libraries as 87-base-pair reads. In the authors' own workflow: Across the 600 to 700 repertoires, a later analysis counted around 80 million unique TCR beta chains, roughly 11 million of which were shared by at least two donors. To remove PCR and sequencing errors, raw reads were error-corrected and collapsed into unique sequences using a nearest-neighbor algorithm that merged closely related sequences. V, D and J gene segments were assigned by aligning CDR3 sequences to IMGT reference sequences. Each retained sequence needed at least a six-nucleotide match to both a V gene segment and a J gene segment. A rearrangement was called productive if the CDR3 had no stop codons and remained in frame with V and J, and every other rearrangement was called non-productive. CDR3 was defined according to IMGT convention as the region running from the second conserved V-encoded cysteine to the conserved J-encoded phenylalanine. The earlier analysis of some 550 of the donors excluded any sequence lacking an unambiguous match to a single V gene segment. In an earlier analysis of a few hundred of the donors, V segments were called functional above 56.7% productive rearrangements and were called segregating when the between-donor standard deviation exceeded 5%. A statistical classification framework was built for diagnosing cytomegalovirus status from the catalog of TCR beta chain sequences. In a later analysis, TCR nucleotide sequences were compared against IMGT/GENE-DB human TR gene sequences so that V and J genes could be assigned. Using the TCRdist pipeline, a later analysis assigned CDR3 sequences along with most-parsimonious VDJ recombination scenarios. In a later analysis, each TCR beta chain was defined by its CDR3 amino acid sequence together with its V-gene family, and reads without a unique V-gene family were excluded. As a way to deal with suspected cross-contamination and a sequencing artifact, a later analysis dropped more than 500 nucleotide sequences that were highly shared and had low generation probability. A later analysis calculated a clonal expansion index for each public chain from normalized within-repertoire ranks of inferred template counts. Generation probabilities in a later analysis came from a VDJ recombination model fitted to out-of-frame rearrangements, and those results were checked against IGoR. In a later analysis, TCR-TCR, TCR-HLA and TCR-CMV co-occurrence was scored with hypergeometric tests, and a repertoire-size bias correction was applied to TCR pairs. In a later analysis, false discovery rates were estimated by permuting HLA or CMV assignments 20 times. In a later analysis, co-occurring TCRs were grouped with DBSCAN, and TCRdist sequence similarity was added when clustering was performed within HLA-allele-positive subsets. For co-occurrence clustering, repertoires with fewer than 30,000 or more than 120,000 public chains were excluded, along with about five repertoires with anomalous nucleotide sharing. TCRdb mirrors the immuneACCESS table, restricted to in-frame sequences. Some clones are absent from its copies; in checked studies, under half trace to an unresolved V gene, and the reason for the others is unknown. The V and J calls and clone size are taken from that table; D and trimming were inferred from the DNA. Counted in this sample were about 130,000 clones; 75% to 85% of them appeared once. Around 1.8% of the sample is in the top ten clones.

The cohort comprised several hundred healthy bone marrow donors. At the time of sampling, all cohort members were nominally healthy, though unrecorded immune exposures were likely present. The donor was CMV seropositive and belonged to the group of some 290 seropositive cohort members. A peripheral blood sample was provided by each donor, and peripheral blood mononuclear cells were used for TCR beta sequencing. The Qiagen DNeasy Blood Extraction Kit was used to extract genomic DNA from the blood cell samples. This record comes from a study of cytomegalovirus exposure and HLA in healthy donors (dated by TCRdb to between 2016 and 2019). Concerning the study at large: According to an earlier analysis of 450 to 650 of the donors, about 179 million T cells yielded 90 million to 130 million unique TCR beta sequences and approximately 280 Gb of sequence data. The study combined high-throughput TCR immunosequencing, statistical association of individual TCRs with disease status, and machine learning to predict cytomegalovirus infection status. In a later analysis, previously published TCR beta repertoires from 670 or so donors were re-analyzed and high-resolution HLA genotyping was added so that TCR occurrence patterns could be studied. In addition to the first cohort of 650 to 800 subjects, a separate validation cohort of over 90 different subjects was used. An early release covering roughly 640 HLA-typed donors comprised approximately 300 gigabases of sequencing data and about 90 million unique TCR sequences. Rather than drawing on any new phenotypic data, the later analysis identified candidate immune exposures from TCR beta sequences and the way those sequences occurred across donors. Of the 300 to 450 genotyped donors, 75% to 85% were placed in the genetic ancestry cluster associated with self-reported Caucasian donors. Both class I and class II loci were covered by HLA typing, at four-digit resolution. Donor age, sex, ethnicity and CMV serostatus were compiled together with the repertoire data. Every discovery cohort repertoire had been produced on one sequencing platform. Across some 400 genotyped donors of the cohort, an average of about 240,000 unique TCR beta nucleotide sequences per donor were sequenced, and 15% to 20% of those sequences were non-productive. The study aimed to test whether signatures of past pathogen exposure could be identified by cataloging public T cell receptors. Typing coverage varied by locus: roughly 629-640 donors for A, B, C, DRB1 and DQB1; about 520 for DQA1; approximately 610 for DPA1; roughly 450 for DPB1. A later genetic analysis used genome-wide SNP genotypes for about 55% of the 666 donors, treating that subset as a discovery cohort. Five DR-DQ haplotypes were handled as single units for association and clustering because linkage in the cohort was strong. An earlier analysis of several hundred of the donors used high-throughput TCR beta sequencing to judge whether each TCR beta V gene segment behaved as functional or pseudogenic. Using immunosequencing, the study profiled T cell repertoires from 666 subjects and related those repertoires to cytomegalovirus serostatus.

The research as a whole found: In a later genetic analysis, fewer N-insertions in productive TCRs were reported among donors in an Asian-associated ancestry cluster than the roughly 640-donor mean. In a later analysis, several top co-occurrence clusters were reported to appear linked to parvovirus B19, influenza, CMV and Epstein-Barr virus. CMV serostatus was the only immune exposure information available for the cohort. Around 16 rarely observed V segments, including chromosome 9 orphons, were excluded from the earlier analysis of approximately 500 of the donors because counts were too low. A later analysis found that HLA-associated TCR beta chains were more clonally expanded and had lower generation probabilities than equally common non-associated chains. This cohort had only TCR beta chains sequenced, and the lack of alpha or paired-chain data limited which features could be detected. In the study, around 150 TCR beta chains were listed as associated with cytomegalovirus. In an earlier analysis of around 500 of the donors, most TCR beta V segments appeared in productive rearrangements about 87% or about 30% of the time, broadly matching IMGT annotations. Roughly uniform sequencing depth across donors was assumed in presence/absence analyses, although this assumption may not hold. According to a later analysis, most CMV-associated TCR beta chains appeared to be HLA-restricted, and the HLA associations seemed to be driven largely by CMV exposure. In vitro tests confirmed that a few of the cytomegalovirus-associated TCR beta chains recognize cytomegalovirus antigens. According to the authors, the approach could potentially be generalized to other disease states and immunological phenotypes. In a later analysis, TCR association rates were found to vary across HLA loci, with the most associated TCRs seen for DRB1 alleles and the fewest for HLA-C alleles. V-gene and J-gene trimming of TCR beta chains was associated with a missense DCLRE1C variant in a later genetic analysis, and the association was replicated in an independent cohort. The 87-base-pair reads could not distinguish some IMGT-functional V segments, including TRBV6-2 and TRBV6-3, so those segments were excluded. Strong co-occurrence of HLA alleles, especially DR and DQ, made assigning TCR associations to individual alleles difficult. Correlated functional status among segregating V segments might reflect linkage disequilibrium, but an unknown experimental factor could not be ruled out. The classifier was reported to diagnose cytomegalovirus status with high specificity and sensitivity in both the original cohort and the validation cohort. A further reported finding was that TCR beta sequences accurately predicted the HLA-A and HLA-B alleles for most subjects in the first cohort. Most TCR sequences were observed very rarely across donors, whereas some public TCRs were present in many individuals. HLA typing was unavailable for some donors at each locus, so association tests used only the typed subset. A cluster of highly shared sequence variants was judged likely to represent a technical artifact of the sequencing pipeline. At a false discovery rate of 0.05, a later analysis linked 15,000 to 20,000 TCR beta sequences to specific HLA alleles.

The source of this sequence is a female donor in good health and CMV-seropositive. The sequence is built from TRBV14 and TRBJ2-7, with an unclear D gene assignment. The sequencing sample was made of PBMCs. The DNA is TGTGCCAGCAGCCCCCTCCTGGGTCCGGGCTCCTACGAGCAGTACTTC. The resulting protein is CASSPLLGPGSYEQYF.